The 14 T cell receptor beta chains below all came from one sample that was sequenced in a study of regulatory T cells in long-lasting Graves disease. Sample time point: newly diagnosed GD, antithyroid drugs for less than 3 months. PBMC RNA was the source of the TCR library. HTBI primers from iRepertoire and Arm-PCR of CDR3 regions yielded the TCR beta libraries. TCRdb called the multiplex PCR reads again in MiXCR, with one record for every CDR3 protein. The table includes more than 450,000 distinct CDR3 sequences, more than 10% detected once. This sample also appeared in a second study, on T cells in Graves' hyperthyroidism and ophthalmopathy.

Here the sequenced sample was peripheral blood mononuclear cells (PBMCs), taken at new diagnosis, from a patient treated with antithyroid drugs. The receptors stem from a woman younger than 45 with Graves disease.

This clonotype was observed at least ten times. The rearrangement links TRBV3-1 to TRBJ1-4; maybe TRBD1 (6 bases). This CDR3 has 14 amino acids. Germline V gene data show CDR1 as LGHDT and CDR2 as YNNKEL (reference sequence). Trimming cost V 1 base and J 8 bases, with 11 bases left between them. CDR3 DNA: TGTGCCAGCAGCCAAGGTCCAGGGGACGAAAAACTGTTTTTT. The encoded protein is CASSQGPGDEKLFF.

This clonotype was seen more than once but under ten times. This chain uses TRBV9 with TRBJ1-4; possible D gene TRBD1, 5 bases. V was trimmed by 1 base and J by 5 bases, leaving 9 bases between them. The germline V gene encodes CDR1 SGDLS and CDR2 YYNGEE. This CDR3 region has 14 residues. CDR3 in amino acids: CASSVLGGNEKLFF. The CDR3, as DNA: TGTGCCAGCAGCGTATTGGGGGGGAATGAAAAACTGTTTTTT.

This clonotype was seen ten or more times. V usage is TRBV9 and J usage is TRBJ1-4; D is possibly TRBD1 (6 bases). Germline CDR1 SGDLS, CDR2 YYNGEE. CDR3 size: 16 residues. V lost 0 bases and J 5 bases, leaving 14 bases between the germline ends. The CDR3 DNA reads as TGTGCCAGCAGCGTAGCGGGGGGGCAGACCAATGAAAAACTGTTTTTT. This sequence encodes CASSVAGGQTNEKLFF.

Comments on this clonotype: This may be a read error: a much more frequent sequence differs by one nucleotide. This chain joins TRBV6-1 and TRBJ1-4; D may be TRBD1 (5 bases). Trimming cost V 7 bases and J 6 bases, with 12 bases left between them. The CDR3 runs to 13 residues. The germline V gene encodes CDR1 MNHNS and CDR2 SASEGT. For the CDR3, the DNA is TGTGCCAGCATGTGGGACCTCTATGAAAAACTGTTTTTT. This gives the protein CASMWDLYEKLFF.

A remark on this clonotype: One end of the junction fails to match germline, which may point to a read error. The chain carries TRBV20-1 and TRBJ2-1; maybe TRBD2 (5 bases). Germline-derived CDR1 and CDR2 are DFQATT and SNEGSKA (reference sequence). The CDR3 covers 16 residues. The CDR3 DNA is TGCAGTGCTAGAGACGAGCGGAGTCCCGGCTACAGTGAGCAGTTCTTC. The encoded protein is CSARDERSPGYSEQFF.

This clonotype was seen ten or more times. This chain joins TRBV27 and TRBJ1-2, with TRBD1 matching over 10 bases. Germline CDR1 is MNHEY and CDR2 is SMNVEV (reference sequence). The CDR3 loop spans 15 amino acids. V gave up 4 bases and J gave up 5 bases; unmatched junction bases: 7. In nucleotides, the CDR3 is TGTGCCAGCAGTTGGGCGACAGGGGGCGGTTATGGCTACACCTTC. Translating it yields CASSWATGGGYGYTF.

There are many counts of this clonotype. The chain combines TRBV7-2 with TRBJ2-7; D gene ambiguous. Germline-derived CDR1 and CDR2 are SGHTA and FQGNSA. The CDR3 is 17 residues long. V was cut by 0 bases and J by 0 bases, with 15 bases left in between. DNA for the CDR3: TGTGCCAGCAGCTTAGCCCCTGAACCGCAGAGCTCCTACGAGCAGTACTTC. It specifies CASSLAPEPQSSYEQYF.

This clonotype was seen at least ten times. J is TRBJ2-1 and V is TRBV20-1, with 7 bases lining up with TRBD1. Germline V CDR1 and CDR2: DFQATT, SNEGSKA (reference sequence). J was trimmed by 0 bases and V by 0 bases; bases with no gene match: 5. This CDR3 region has 16 residues. Here the CDR3 DNA reads TGCAGTGCTAGAGATAGGGGGCCAAGCTCCTACAATGAGCAGTTCTTC. Its translation is CSARDRGPSSYNEQFF.

Many counts were recorded for this clonotype. The chain joins TRBV6-1 to TRBJ2-7, with 10 positions matching TRBD2. V lost 6 bases to trimming and J lost 1 base; unmatched junction nucleotides: 6. Germline lookup yields CDR1 MNHNS and CDR2 SASEGT. The CDR3 runs 15 residues. This CDR3 reads CASRVAGGESYEQYF. CDR3 sequence (DNA): TGTGCCAGCAGAGTAGCGGGAGGCGAATCCTACGAGCAGTACTTC.

This clonotype has a count of ten or more. The chain joins TRBV7-8 to TRBJ2-7; 11 bases are a match to TRBD2. This CDR3 region has 18 residues. After removal of 5 bases from V and 2 bases from J, the junction contained 14 bases not matched to a gene. The germline gives CDR1 SGHVS, CDR2 FQNEAQ. CDR3 sequence: CASSDRVAGGPMTYEQYF. The DNA of the CDR3 is TGTGCCAGCAGCGACAGGGTAGCGGGAGGGCCGATGACCTACGAGCAGTACTTC.

This clonotype has ten or more counts. This chain joins TRBV11-2 and TRBJ1-5; tentative D call: TRBD1 (5 bases). Germline V gene sequence: CDR1 SGHAT, CDR2 FQNNGV. V dropped 0 bases and J dropped 4 bases, with 10 bases sitting between them. The CDR3 runs 15 residues. CDR3: CASSLDAGPNQPQHF. The DNA of the CDR3 is TGTGCCAGCAGCTTAGACGCAGGGCCTAATCAGCCCCAGCATTTT.

This clonotype was counted many times. The chain combines TRBV2 with TRBJ1-6, with D perhaps TRBD1 (5 bases). The V gene's germline CDR1 is SNHLY and CDR2 FYNNEI. The V end was cut by 6 bases, the J end by 9 bases, with 9 bases between. The CDR3 covers 12 residues. The CDR3 loop reads CASRAGISPLHF. CDR3 coding DNA: TGTGCCAGCAGGGCAGGGATTTCACCCCTCCACTTT.

The rearrangement links TRBV30 to TRBJ2-1; D call uncertain. V gave up 2 bases and J gave up 10 bases, with 9 bases separating them. Germline V gives CDR1 GTSNPN, CDR2 SVGIG (reference sequence). CDR3 size: 11 residues. The CDR3 loop reads CAWSRPYEQFF. The CDR3 DNA follows: TGTGCCTGGAGTCGACCCTACGAGCAGTTCTTC.

This clonotype was seen a few times. The rearrangement uses TRBV29-1 and TRBJ2-5; tentative D call: TRBD2 (5 bases). The CDR3 has 14 amino acids. With 3 bases removed from V and 4 bases from J, the gap between germline ends came to 15 bases. Per the germline V gene, CDR1 is SQVTM and CDR2 is ANQGSEA. CDR3 sequence reads: CSVDRTPGGETQYF. CDR3 in DNA: TGCAGCGTTGATAGGACTCCGGGCGGAGAGACCCAGTACTTC.